This T cell receptor beta chain was profiled in a study of cytomegalovirus exposure and HLA in healthy donors. Study overall: The roughly 110 validation repertoires matched the roughly 630 first-cohort repertoires in platform, a later analysis reported.

This CDR3 region has 15 residues. Trimming took 5 bases from V and 8 from J; bases not matched to a gene: 12. Germline V gives CDR1 MDHEN, CDR2 SYDVKM. Study findings and constraints: Many donors carried some public TCRs, although rarity characterized most TCR sequences. The investigators catalogued under 200 TCR beta chains as cytomegalovirus-associated.

Remarks on this clone: No antigen is known for it.

Produced via immunoSEQ multiplex PCR; TCRdb's table is partial and in-frame only. The sample has tens of thousands of clones, roughly 95% seen once. The clonotype comes from a woman between 18 and 30 years old in good health and CMV-seropositive. The specimen was PBMCs. The chain combines TRBV28 with TRBJ1-2; 9 nucleotides agree with TRBD1. CDR3 coding DNA: TGTGCCAGCAGTCTACCGGGACAGGGAACATTCGGCTACACCTTC. Translated, it gives CASSLPGQGTFGYTF.